This T cell receptor beta chain was captured in a study of graft-versus-host responses after intestinal transplantation. Libraries were prepared by immunoSEQ multiplex PCR; TCRdb keeps only in-frame clonotypes and omits some of them. In the table there are about 99,000 clones, roughly 90% of which are singletons. A few counts support this clone. Its antigen is not known. The germline V and J ends were trimmed by 3 bases and 3 bases, with 9 bases remaining between them. The germline V gene has CDR1 MGHRA and CDR2 YSYEKL. The CDR3 contains 14 residues. The sequence was collected from a human donor who was the organ donor for an intestinal transplant. This sample comprised unstimulated CD8+ T cells sorted from spleen or lymph node cells, obtained before transplant. The J gene is TRBJ1-5, the V gene TRBV4-1; no firm D call. The CDR3 here is CASSHIGDNQPQHF. DNA for the CDR3: TGCGCCAGCAGCCATATCGGGGACAATCAGCCCCAGCATTTT.